The clone carrying this TCR beta chain turned up a few times. The antigen is not known. This sample stems from a study of vaccination and CD4 T cells after COVID-19. The germline V gene has CDR1 MNHNS and CDR2 SASEGT. This CDR3 region has 14 residues. V was pared by 6 bases and J by 0 bases, with 11 bases between. The assay that was used to sequence DNA from cultured CD4+ T cells was the Oncomine TCR Beta short-read assay. A single record per CDR3 protein comes from TCRdb applying MiXCR to the PCR reads. Of 15,000 to 17,000 distinct CDR3 sequences in the sample, over 50% were seen once. Treatment here: approximately 11-day PBMC culture with coronavirus spike peptide pools or control peptides (ViraFEST assay).

The sequence came from a human donor who had recovered from COVID-19. The sequencing sample was made of CD4+ T cells from blood, cultured in vitro. The chain carries TRBV6-1 and TRBJ1-1, with D possibly TRBD1 on 6 matching bases. CDR3 sequence reads: CASRGGGMNTEAFF. Written as DNA, the CDR3 is TGTGCCAGCAGGGGAGGGGGGATGAACACTGAAGCTTTCTTT.